This passage covers 13 T cell receptor beta chains from one sample sequenced in a study of blood T cell repertoires in COVID-19. Clones were sequenced by immunoSEQ multiplex PCR, and TCRdb holds only the in-frame ones, with some missing. This table has hundreds of thousands of clones, roughly nine tenths appearing once. Sequences were obtained from peripheral blood. The receptors were gathered from a man aged 35-49 years with acute or convalescent COVID-19.

The chain is built from TRBV7-2 and TRBJ2-3, with a weak D call TRBD2 (5 bases). The CDR3 is made up of 13 amino acids. Trimming removed 5 bases at V and 7 bases at J, with 13 bases between. Germline-derived CDR1 and CDR2 are SGHTA and FQGNSA. CDR3 DNA: TGTGCCAGCAGCAGCACTCCGGGAAATACGCAGTATTTT. Amino acid sequence: CASSSTPGNTQYF.

V usage is TRBV19 and J usage is TRBJ1-3; unclear D gene. Trimming removed 4 bases at V and 4 bases at J, with 14 bases between. The CDR3 extends over 15 amino acids. The germline CDR1 and CDR2 sequences are LNHDA and SQIVND (reference sequence). The CDR3 DNA reads as TGTGCCAGTAGTACCGGGCACTCGGGGGGAAACACCATATATTTT. It specifies CASSTGHSGGNTIYF.

The chain couples TRBV27 to TRBJ2-5; TRBD2 aligns across 10 bases. CDR3 size: 17 residues. The V gene's germline CDR1 is MNHEY and CDR2 SMNVEV (reference sequence). V lost 5 bases, J lost 3 bases, and 12 bases stayed unmatched. The CDR3 protein is CASSPMTSGWGEETQYF. CDR3 DNA: TGTGCCAGCAGTCCCATGACTAGCGGGTGGGGGGAAGAGACCCAGTACTTC.

The rearrangement links TRBV5-1 to TRBJ2-2; D possibly corresponds to TRBD2 (5 bases). The CDR3 runs 12 residues. The germline V and J ends were trimmed by 4 bases and 7 bases, with 8 bases remaining between them. Germline lookup yields CDR1 SGHRS and CDR2 YFSETQ. The CDR3 region is CASSPGVGELFF. The CDR3 DNA is TGCGCCAGCAGCCCCGGGGTCGGGGAGCTGTTTTTT.

V usage is TRBV6-6 and J usage is TRBJ1-1, with 10 bases matching TRBD1. Unmatched junction bases numbered 5, after V lost 5 bases and J lost 5 bases. CDR1 is MNHNY, CDR2 SVGAGI, per germline (reference sequence). The CDR3 consists of 14 residues. CDR3 amino acids: CASSDDRGRTEAFF. CDR3 nucleotides: TGTGCCAGCAGTGACGACAGGGGGCGGACTGAAGCTTTCTTT.

CDR3 sequence: CASSIEGGFLYEQYF. The CDR3 DNA is TGTGCCAGTAGTATAGAAGGAGGGTTCCTGTACGAGCAGTACTTC. The genes are TRBV19 and TRBJ2-7, with D perhaps TRBD2 (6 bases). V gave up 0 bases and J gave up 4 bases, with 13 bases separating them. The CDR3 consists of 15 residues. Germline V gene data show CDR1 as LNHDA and CDR2 as SQIVND (reference sequence).

The chain couples TRBV27 to TRBJ1-3; D call uncertain. The CDR3 runs to 14 residues. Trimming shortened V by 5 bases and J by 1 base, and 9 bases separated the two germline ends. The germline V gene has CDR1 MNHEY and CDR2 SMNVEV (reference sequence). CDR3 nucleotide sequence: TGTGCCAGCAGTCCCAGCGGATCTGGAAACACCATATATTTT. Its translation is CASSPSGSGNTIYF.

J is TRBJ1-1 and V is TRBV3-1 (or the pseudogene TRBV3-2); a possible D gene is TRBD1 (5 bases). CDR1 and CDR2 (germline): LGHDT, YNNKEL (reference sequence). V gave up 6 bases and J gave up 9 bases, with 17 bases separating them. The CDR3 consists of 13 residues. The CDR3 reads CASRDTGMGQAFF. As DNA, the CDR3 is TGTGCCAGCAGAGACACAGGAATGGGGCAAGCTTTCTTT.

The chain uses TRBV4-2 and TRBJ2-5; D call uncertain. The CDR3 is made up of 16 amino acids. The V gene lost 1 base and the J gene lost 4 bases, with 16 bases spanning the gap. CDR1 is LGHNA, CDR2 YNFKEQ, per germline. The CDR3: CASSQGKGGDGETQYF. The CDR3 DNA reads as TGTGCCAGCAGCCAAGGAAAAGGTGGAGATGGAGAGACCCAGTACTTC.

This chain joins TRBV19 and TRBJ2-3, with 7 bases fitting TRBD2. This CDR3 is 16 amino acids long. J gave up 1 base and V 5 bases, and 9 bases lay outside the gene matches. Germline V CDR1 and CDR2: LNHDA, SQIVND (reference sequence). The CDR3 sequence: CASSPSGLGGTDTQYF. As DNA, the CDR3 is TGTGCCAGTAGTCCCTCCGGACTAGGGGGCACAGATACGCAGTATTTT.

The genes are TRBV3-1 (or the pseudogene TRBV3-2) and TRBJ2-7, with no clear D. Germline-derived CDR1 and CDR2 are LGHDT and YNNKEL (reference sequence). The CDR3 spans 13 residues. The ends were cut back, 0 bases at V and 2 bases at J, with 5 bases in the middle. CDR3 sequence (DNA): TGTGCCAGCAGCCAAGACCCCGCCTACGAGCAGTACTTC. Residues: CASSQDPAYEQYF.

This clone was counted once. The V and J genes are TRBV14 and TRBJ2-7; 9 bases are shared with TRBD2. Germline V gene sequence: CDR1 SGHDN, CDR2 FVKESK. The CDR3 loop spans 17 amino acids. After removal of 4 bases from V and 2 bases from J, the junction contained 12 bases not matched to a gene. For the CDR3, the DNA is TGTGCCAGCAGCCTGGGAACTAGCGGGTTACGGACCTACGAGCAGTACTTC. This codes for CASSLGTSGLRTYEQYF.

The CDR3 here is CASSGRLAGGIYEQYF. The CDR3 DNA sequence: TGCGCCAGCAGCGGAAGACTAGCGGGGGGGATATACGAGCAGTACTTC. The rearrangement uses TRBV5-1 and TRBJ2-7, with 14 bases aligning to TRBD2. CDR3 size: 16 residues. The junction had 7 bases not matched to a gene; V was cut back by 4 bases and J by 4 bases. Germline CDR1 reads SGHRS; CDR2 reads YFSETQ.